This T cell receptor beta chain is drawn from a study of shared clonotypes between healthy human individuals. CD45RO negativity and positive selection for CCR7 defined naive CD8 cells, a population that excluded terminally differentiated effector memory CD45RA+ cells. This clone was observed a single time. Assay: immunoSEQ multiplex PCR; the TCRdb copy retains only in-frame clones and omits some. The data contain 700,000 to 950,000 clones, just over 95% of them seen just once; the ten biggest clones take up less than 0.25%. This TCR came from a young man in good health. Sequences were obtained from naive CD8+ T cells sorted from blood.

In DNA form, the CDR3 reads TGTGCCAGCGAGCCCGTTACTAGCGGGAGATCTGCCGAGCAGTACTTC. Its translation is CASEPVTSGRSAEQYF. The V and J genes are TRBV7-2 and TRBJ2-7, with 11 bases lining up with TRBD2. CDR3 size: 16 residues. Germline CDR1 and CDR2: SGHTA and FQGNSA. J gave up 6 bases and V 8 bases, and 15 bases lay outside the gene matches.